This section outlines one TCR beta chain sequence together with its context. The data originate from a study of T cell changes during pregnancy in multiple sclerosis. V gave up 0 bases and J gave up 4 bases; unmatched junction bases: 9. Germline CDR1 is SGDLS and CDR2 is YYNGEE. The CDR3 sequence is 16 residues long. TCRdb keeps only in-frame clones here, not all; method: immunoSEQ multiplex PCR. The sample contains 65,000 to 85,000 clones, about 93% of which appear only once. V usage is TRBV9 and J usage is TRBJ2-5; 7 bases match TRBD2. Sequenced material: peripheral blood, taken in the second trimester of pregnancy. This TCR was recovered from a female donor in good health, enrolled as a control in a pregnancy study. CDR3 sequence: CASSVERSGGPETQYF. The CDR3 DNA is TGTGCCAGCAGCGTAGAAAGGTCGGGGGGACCAGAGACCCAGTACTTC.